This TCR beta chain was recorded in a study of molecular identifiers for immune sequencing clone quantification. Regarding this clonotype: What it binds is unknown.

Study results and caveats: Clones of above 20 RNA copies carried over 98% of effector molecules; in naive cells they carried under 1%. Same-barcode identical TCR molecules could make highly expanded clones look smaller than they are.

Losses at the gene ends were 7 bases for V and 9 bases for J; bases not matched to a gene: 9. Germline CDR1 MNHEY, CDR2 SMNVEV (reference sequence). This CDR3 is 13 amino acids long. TCRdb reanalysed the PCR reads using MiXCR and keeps one entry per CDR3 protein. The profile shows about half a million distinct CDR3 sequences, less than 30% of them singletons. Naive CD8 sequencing libraries were generated from approximately 20,000 to 1,000,000 sorted cells, with 10%, 30% or 50% RNA as input. The CD8+CD4-CCR7+CD45RA+ phenotype defined the sorted naive CD8 T cells. Material: naive CD8+ T cells from blood, with Jurkat cell RNA spiked in. Specified subset: FACS-sorted CD8+CD4-CCR7+CD45RA+ naive T cells. The source is a human donor in good health. Some libraries in this study had Jurkat cell RNA spiked in. This chain uses TRBV27 with TRBJ2-1; 7 nucleotides match TRBD2. CDR3: CASTGLDVSEQFF. CDR3 nucleotide sequence: TGTGCCAGCACCGGACTAGATGTTAGTGAGCAGTTCTTC.